The 16 T cell receptor beta chains below were found in one sample sequenced in a study of CD8 T cells in Susac syndrome (dated by TCRdb to the late 2010s). Receptor libraries were prepared by the immunoSEQ multiplex PCR assay. RNA was extracted using the RNeasy kit, and roughly 0.5 to 1 microgram was reverse transcribed with random hexamers. The raw public reads went through TCRdb reprocessing: fastp at Q25, MiXCR clone calling, in-frame beta chains kept. When rows share a CDR3 protein, they turn into one entry using the most common DNA and genes. For this sample the table gives 150,000 to 200,000 distinct CDR3 sequences, of which around 94% were detected only once. The ten largest clones take up around 0.15% of the sample. Sequenced input: CD4+ T cells from PBMCs. The receptors were sampled from a human donor in good health.

The chain links TRBV19 to TRBJ1-5, with D unresolved. Per the germline V gene, CDR1 is LNHDA and CDR2 is SQIVND (reference sequence). With 5 bases removed from V and 5 bases from J, the gap between germline ends came to 7 bases. The CDR3 is 12 amino acids. CDR3 sequence reads: CASSLQHQPQHF. The CDR3 DNA reads as TGTGCCAGTAGTTTACAGCATCAGCCCCAGCATTTT.

V is TRBV19 and J is TRBJ2-6, with D tentatively TRBD1 (6 bases). The CDR3 is 14 amino acids. CDR1 is LNHDA and CDR2 is SQIVND in the germline V gene (reference sequence). With 7 bases removed from V and 1 base from J, the gap between germline ends came to 8 bases. The CDR3 protein is CASNTGSGANVLTF. CDR3 coding DNA: TGTGCCAGTAACACAGGGTCTGGGGCCAACGTCCTGACTTTC.

The V and J genes are TRBV28 and TRBJ1-2; D call uncertain. Germline V gene data show CDR1 as MDHEN and CDR2 as SYDVKM. The ends were cut back, 3 bases at V and 2 bases at J, with 7 bases in the middle. The CDR3 contains 13 residues. The DNA for the CDR3 is TGTGCCAGCAGTTTTTTGGGAAACTATGGCTACACCTTC. Encoded protein: CASSFLGNYGYTF.

The genes are TRBV20-1 and TRBJ2-3; 10 bases are a match to TRBD2. The CDR3 length is 13 residues. The germline gives CDR1 DFQATT, CDR2 SNEGSKA (reference sequence). Here the CDR3 DNA reads TGCAGGATTAGCGGGGGGAGCACAGATACGCAGTATTTT. It yields the protein CRISGGSTDTQYF.

The rearrangement joins TRBV20-1 to TRBJ1-2, with 12 bases aligning to TRBD1. CDR3 length: 14 amino acids. CDR1 and CDR2 (germline): DFQATT, SNEGSKA (reference sequence). V shed 5 bases and J 8 bases; nucleotides not matched to a gene: 9. The CDR3, as DNA: TGCAGTGCTCCCCGGGACAGGGGGCTGTCCGGCTACACCTTC. This sequence encodes CSAPRDRGLSGYTF.

Points on this clonotype: The junction departs from the called germline gene at one end, perhaps through a read error. This chain connects TRBV7-7 to TRBJ2-1, with a possible D match to TRBD2 (6 bases). Germline V gene data show CDR1 as SSHAT and CDR2 as FNYEAQ (reference sequence). This CDR3 comprises 13 residues. CDR3 nucleotides: TGTGCTAGCAGCGCGGCGACTAGTGGGTCTCTGTTCTTC. Its translation: CASSAATSGSLFF.

The chain uses TRBV29-1 and TRBJ2-7, with a tentative D call TRBD2 (5 bases). Germline CDR1 SQVTM, CDR2 ANQGSEA. Trimming shortened V by 4 bases and J by 6 bases, and 13 bases separated the two germline ends. The CDR3 sequence is 12 residues long. DNA for the CDR3: TGCAGCGTTGGGATCGCCGCGGGCGAGCAGTACTTC. It encodes CSVGIAAGEQYF.

This clonotype was observed once. The chain joins TRBV15 to TRBJ2-3; D remains ambiguous. The V gene's germline CDR1 is LNHNV and CDR2 YYDKDF (reference sequence). V lost 3 bases and J lost 5, with 12 bases in between. There are 14 residues in the CDR3. This CDR3 reads CATSSMKGKDTQYF. The DNA of the CDR3 is TGTGCCACCAGCAGTATGAAGGGCAAAGATACGCAGTATTTT.

CDR3 bases: TGTGCCAGCAGTTTAAGTCTTCCAGGGGACGAGCAGTACTTC. Translated, it gives CASSLSLPGDEQYF. The chain links TRBV12-3 or TRBV12-4 to TRBJ2-7, with a possible D match to TRBD1 (6 bases). The CDR3 sequence is 14 residues long. V was pared by 2 bases and J by 5 bases, with 13 bases between.

The chain employs TRBV20-1 and TRBJ1-2; 8 nucleotides line up with TRBD1. CDR1 and CDR2 from the germline V gene are DFQATT and SNEGSKA (reference sequence). The CDR3 runs 13 residues. With 6 bases clipped from V and 8 bases from J, the junction kept 11 bases outside the gene matches. DNA for the CDR3: TGCAGTGCCGATAAGACAGGGGCTCGGGGCTACACCTTC. This gives the protein CSADKTGARGYTF.

The rearrangement links TRBV12-3 or TRBV12-4 to TRBJ1-6, with 7 bases that match TRBD1. The J segment lost 10 bases and the V segment lost 3 bases, leaving 6 bases of the junction unmatched. This CDR3 has 14 amino acids. The CDR3 here is CASSLTGSGSPLHF. CDR3 nucleotides: TGTGCCAGCAGTTTGACAGGGAGTGGCTCACCCCTCCACTTT.

The chain couples TRBV3-1 to TRBJ2-7; D not resolved. V was shortened by 4 bases and J by 0 bases, with 4 bases between the two germline ends. The CDR3 covers 12 residues. In germline, CDR1 is LGHDT, CDR2 YNNKEL (reference sequence). The CDR3 is CASSRSSYEQYF. The CDR3 region has the DNA TGTGCCAGCAGCCGTTCCTCCTACGAGCAGTACTTC.

The chain has TRBV7-8 and TRBJ2-7; 8 bases fit TRBD1. This CDR3 spans 13 amino acids. Per the germline V gene, CDR1 is SGHVS and CDR2 is FQNEAQ. V lost 5 bases, J lost 7 bases, and 7 bases stayed unmatched. The CDR3 protein is CASSADRGGEQYF. The CDR3 bases are TGTGCCAGCAGCGCCGACAGGGGTGGAGAGCAGTACTTC.

This clonotype showed up just once. The CDR3 sequence is CASGTGVNSPLHF. The CDR3 bases are TGTGCCAGCGGGACAGGGGTTAATTCACCCCTCCACTTT. This chain links TRBV12-3 or TRBV12-4 with TRBJ1-6, with 10 bases matching TRBD1. The CDR3 spans 13 residues. Trimming at V came to 8 bases and at J to 6 bases, leaving 1 base not matched to a gene.

This chain connects TRBV24-1 to TRBJ2-3; 9 positions match TRBD2. Germline loops: CDR1 KGHDR, CDR2 SFDVKD. The V segment lost 5 bases and the J segment 6 bases; nucleotides outside the gene matches: 5. The CDR3 spans 14 residues. The CDR3 region is CATSGAGGRDTQYF. DNA for the CDR3: TGTGCCACCAGTGGAGCGGGGGGCAGGGATACGCAGTATTTT.

The rearrangement uses TRBV30 and TRBJ2-3; 8 positions match TRBD2. The CDR3 has 15 amino acids. Per the germline V gene, CDR1 is GTSNPN and CDR2 is SVGIG (reference sequence). Trimming removed 3 bases from V and 4 bases from J; junction bases left unmatched: 9. The CDR3 DNA is TGTGCCTGGAGCTCCGGACTAGCAATGGCAGATACGCAGTATTTT. It codes for CAWSSGLAMADTQYF. The full variable domain, with the rest looked up from reference TRBV30 and TRBJ2-3, is SQTIHQWPATLVQPVGSPLSLECTVEGTSNPNLYWYRQAAGRGLQLLFYSVGIGQISSEVPQNLSASRPQDRQFILSSKKLLLSDSGFYLCAWSSGLAMADTQYFGPGTRLTVL.